This TCR beta chain came from a study of CD8 T cells in Susac syndrome. Study overall: Patients with Susac syndrome were, at the time of blood collection, therapy-naive, maintained on corticosteroids, or maintained on intravenous immunoglobulin alone. Study results and caveats: In TEMRA cells and active patients, CD8+ clonal expansion in Susac reached its peak.

The V end was cut by 0 bases, the J end by 4 bases, with 18 bases between. In germline, CDR1 is DFQATT, CDR2 SNEGSKA (reference sequence). The CDR3 spans 16 residues. Bulk CD8+ and CD4+ cells came from magnetic negative isolation; CD8+ TEMRA by FACS. An input of about 0.5 to 1 ug of RNA was subjected to reverse transcription using random hexamers. TCRdb analysed the immunoSEQ multiplex PCR reads with MiXCR anew, one entry per CDR3 protein. The sample has fewer than 60,000 distinct CDR3 sequences; 85% to 95% are singletons. With respect to this clonotype: Its cognate antigen is unknown.

Sequencing input: CD8+ T cells from PBMCs. The chain uses TRBV20-1 and TRBJ1-2; D gene uncertain. The receptor was derived from a human donor with Susac syndrome. This CDR3 reads CSARDPPEEPFYGYTF. CDR3 nucleotide sequence: TGCAGTGCTAGAGATCCCCCGGAAGAGCCCTTCTATGGCTACACCTTC.